The rows below give T cell receptor beta chains drawn from one sample of a study of T cell changes during pregnancy in multiple sclerosis. Only in-frame clones appear in the TCRdb table, and some are missing; sequencing was by immunoSEQ multiplex PCR. This table holds over 50,000 clones, 80% to 95% found once. The specimen comprised CD4+ T cells from peripheral blood mononuclear cells, sampled after pregnancy. The receptors originated from a female donor with multiple sclerosis, enrolled in a pregnancy study. Both conserved end residues are part of each CDR3. Fields, in order: clone size, J gene, D gene, V gene, CDR3 DNA, CDR3 protein. The D gene is left open where the match is weak. Rows give clone size only sometimes, using once, few, many, or a class for an expanded clone.

clone_size: NA; j_call: TRBJ1-2; d_call: NA; v_call: TRBV20-1; cdr3_nt: TGCAGTGCTAGAGTCGGGGGTGGCTACACCTTC; cdr3_aa: CSARVGGGYTF
clone_size: NA; j_call: TRBJ2-1; d_call: NA; v_call: TRBV18; cdr3_nt: TGTGCCAGCTCACGGCTCGGGTTTGGGGCTTACAATGAGCAGTTCTTC; cdr3_aa: CASSRLGFGAYNEQFF
clone_size: NA; j_call: TRBJ2-3; d_call: NA; v_call: TRBV19; cdr3_nt: TGTGCCAGTAGGGGCCGCGGGGATACGCAGTATTTT; cdr3_aa: CASRGRGDTQYF
clone_size: NA; j_call: TRBJ1-1; d_call: TRBD1; v_call: TRBV6-6; cdr3_nt: TGTGCCAGTTCCAACAGGGGGAACACTGAAGCTTTCTTT; cdr3_aa: CASSNRGNTEAFF
clone_size: NA; j_call: TRBJ1-4; d_call: NA; v_call: TRBV2; cdr3_nt: TGTGCCAGCAGAGAGGGGGTAATAGGTGAAAAACTGTTTTTT; cdr3_aa: CASREGVIGEKLFF
clone_size: NA; j_call: TRBJ2-2; d_call: TRBD2; v_call: TRBV7-9; cdr3_nt: TGTGCCAGCAGCTTAACGCGGGAGGCCGGGGAGCTGTTTTTT; cdr3_aa: CASSLTREAGELFF
clone_size: NA; j_call: TRBJ2-1; d_call: NA; v_call: TRBV6-5; cdr3_nt: TGTGCCAGCAGGCAGGGAGGCTCCTACAATGAGCAGTTCTTC; cdr3_aa: CASRQGGSYNEQFF
clone_size: NA; j_call: TRBJ2-3; d_call: TRBD2; v_call: TRBV10-3; cdr3_nt: TGTGCCATCAGTGATCTAGCGGGAGGGTCAACAGATACGCAGTATTTT; cdr3_aa: CAISDLAGGSTDTQYF
clone_size: NA; j_call: TRBJ2-1; d_call: NA; v_call: TRBV11-1; cdr3_nt: TGTGCCAGCAGCTTAGAACGCGGGTCCTACAATGAGCAGTTCTTC; cdr3_aa: CASSLERGSYNEQFF
clone_size: NA; j_call: TRBJ2-1; d_call: NA; v_call: TRBV10-1; cdr3_nt: TGCGCCAGCAGTGAGTCGCTAGCAGTATCCTACAATGAGCAGTTCTTC; cdr3_aa: CASSESLAVSYNEQFF
clone_size: NA; j_call: TRBJ2-1; d_call: TRBD1; v_call: TRBV7-2; cdr3_nt: TGTACCAGCAGCTTAGTCGGGACAGCAAATGAGCAGTTCTTC; cdr3_aa: CTSSLVGTANEQFF
clone_size: NA; j_call: TRBJ1-2; d_call: TRBD1; v_call: TRBV11-1; cdr3_nt: TGTGCCAGCAGCTCCTTGACAGGGAACTATGGCTACACCTTC; cdr3_aa: CASSSLTGNYGYTF
clone_size: NA; j_call: TRBJ2-3; d_call: TRBD2; v_call: TRBV7-9; cdr3_nt: TGTGCCAGCAGCTTACTAGCGGGAGGGCGGGATACGCAGTATTTT; cdr3_aa: CASSLLAGGRDTQYF
clone_size: once; j_call: TRBJ2-7; d_call: NA; v_call: TRBV6-1; cdr3_nt: TGTGCCAGCAGTGACTTCGGGGCCTACGAGCAGTACTTC; cdr3_aa: CASSDFGAYEQYF
clone_size: NA; j_call: TRBJ1-1; d_call: NA; v_call: TRBV18; cdr3_nt: TGTGCCAGCTCACCGTCACAGGGGAACACTGAAGCTTTCTTT; cdr3_aa: CASSPSQGNTEAFF
clone_size: NA; j_call: TRBJ1-2; d_call: NA; v_call: TRBV4-1; cdr3_nt: TGCGCCAGCGCTTCTAGACAGGACTATGGCTACACCTTC; cdr3_aa: CASASRQDYGYTF
clone_size: NA; j_call: TRBJ1-6; d_call: TRBD1; v_call: TRBV25-1; cdr3_nt: TGTGCCAGCAGGGGGACAGATAATTCACCCCTCCACTTT; cdr3_aa: CASRGTDNSPLHF
clone_size: NA; j_call: TRBJ1-1; d_call: NA; v_call: TRBV15; cdr3_nt: TGTGCCACCAGCAGAGATTTGCAGGTTTCTGAAGCTTTCTTT; cdr3_aa: CATSRDLQVSEAFF
clone_size: NA; j_call: TRBJ2-5; d_call: TRBD2; v_call: TRBV7-2; cdr3_nt: TGTGCCAGCAGCTTCAGTAGCGGGCTCCAAGAGACCCAGTACTTC; cdr3_aa: CASSFSSGLQETQYF
clone_size: NA; j_call: TRBJ2-1; d_call: NA; v_call: TRBV2; cdr3_nt: TGTGCCAGCAGTGTTTGGACAAACAATGAGCAGTTCTTC; cdr3_aa: CASSVWTNNEQFF
clone_size: NA; j_call: TRBJ2-7; d_call: TRBD1; v_call: TRBV7-8; cdr3_nt: TGTGCCAGCAGCCTAAGGCAGGGGGCATTCTACGAGCAGTACTTC; cdr3_aa: CASSLRQGAFYEQYF
clone_size: NA; j_call: TRBJ1-2; d_call: NA; v_call: TRBV7-9; cdr3_nt: TGTGCCAGCAGCAAAGCAGGGATATTCTATGGCTACACCTTC; cdr3_aa: CASSKAGIFYGYTF
clone_size: NA; j_call: TRBJ1-3; d_call: NA; v_call: TRBV28; cdr3_nt: TGTGCCAGCAGTTTAGGCAGTTTCTCTGGAAACACCATATATTTT; cdr3_aa: CASSLGSFSGNTIYF
clone_size: NA; j_call: TRBJ2-3; d_call: TRBD2; v_call: TRBV27; cdr3_nt: TGTGCCAGCGGAAAGCGGGGGCCCTCTCATACGCAGTATTTT; cdr3_aa: CASGKRGPSHTQYF
clone_size: NA; j_call: TRBJ2-5; d_call: NA; v_call: TRBV19; cdr3_nt: TGTGCCAGTAGTATAGCGGAGACCCAGTACTTC; cdr3_aa: CASSIAETQYF
clone_size: NA; j_call: TRBJ2-5; d_call: NA; v_call: TRBV2; cdr3_nt: TGTGCCAGCAGTGTTGGGCTAGGGGTGGGGACCCAGTACTTC; cdr3_aa: CASSVGLGVGTQYF
clone_size: once; j_call: TRBJ1-1; d_call: NA; v_call: TRBV19; cdr3_nt: TGTGCCAGTAGTATAAGGTCCCGAGACCGCCAAGGGGGTACTGAAGCTTTCTTT; cdr3_aa: CASSIRSRDRQGGTEAFF
clone_size: once; j_call: TRBJ2-2; d_call: NA; v_call: TRBV7-2; cdr3_nt: TGTGCCAGCAGCCCTCTGGGGGACAGGGAGCTGTTTTTT; cdr3_aa: CASSPLGDRELFF
clone_size: NA; j_call: TRBJ2-5; d_call: TRBD2; v_call: TRBV19; cdr3_nt: TGTGCCAGTAGTATAGACCCTAGCGGGAGAGGAGAGACCCAGTACTTC; cdr3_aa: CASSIDPSGRGETQYF
clone_size: NA; j_call: TRBJ1-3; d_call: NA; v_call: TRBV19; cdr3_nt: TGTGCCAGTACTAATGACCGGAGTCGCTCTGGAAACACCATATATTTT; cdr3_aa: CASTNDRSRSGNTIYF
clone_size: NA; j_call: TRBJ2-3; d_call: NA; v_call: TRBV2; cdr3_nt: TGTGCCAGCAGCCGGGTCCGGGATACGCAGTATTTT; cdr3_aa: CASSRVRDTQYF
clone_size: NA; j_call: TRBJ1-1; d_call: NA; v_call: TRBV6-1; cdr3_nt: TGTGCCAGCAGTAAGAGGTCAATGAACATTGAAGCTTTCTTT; cdr3_aa: CASSKRSMNIEAFF
clone_size: NA; j_call: TRBJ2-1; d_call: NA; v_call: TRBV7-2; cdr3_nt: TGTGCCAGCAGCTCCGCCTACAATGAGCAGTTCTTC; cdr3_aa: CASSSAYNEQFF
clone_size: NA; j_call: TRBJ2-3; d_call: TRBD2; v_call: TRBV5-1; cdr3_nt: TGCGCCAGCAGACGAGTAGCGGGGACCCGCACAGATACGCAGTATTTT; cdr3_aa: CASRRVAGTRTDTQYF
clone_size: NA; j_call: TRBJ2-7; d_call: TRBD1; v_call: TRBV6-1; cdr3_nt: TGTGCCAGCACACCCCGGGACAGGGCCTACGAGCAGTACTTC; cdr3_aa: CASTPRDRAYEQYF
clone_size: NA; j_call: TRBJ2-2; d_call: TRBD2; v_call: TRBV18; cdr3_nt: TGTGCCAGCTCACCATATGCGGGTAGCGGGAGTCTTAGCACCGGGGAGCTGTTTTTT; cdr3_aa: CASSPYAGSGSLSTGELFF